The next 32 T cell receptor beta chains were all read from a single sample in a study of cytomegalovirus exposure and HLA in healthy donors. The PCR was carried out with 60 Vbeta primers and 13 Jbeta primers. TCRdb keeps only in-frame clones here, not all; method: immunoSEQ multiplex PCR. The repertoire holds over 150,000 clones, around 79% seen once, with roughly 1.4% in the top ten. The sequenced sample was PBMCs. The receptors shown here come from a man in his late teens or twenties in good health and CMV-seronegative.

The genes are TRBV19 and TRBJ1-2; D ambiguous. Germline CDR1 reads LNHDA; CDR2 reads SQIVND (reference sequence). Trimming removed 3 bases at V and 8 bases at J, with 13 bases between. The CDR3 is 13 residues long. This chain's CDR3 is CASSIGLQWGYTF. The CDR3 region has the DNA TGTGCCAGTAGTATCGGACTGCAATGGGGCTACACCTTC.

V and J are TRBV27 and TRBJ2-7, with a weak D call TRBD1 (6 bases). The CDR3 length is 14 residues. V was shortened by 2 bases and J by 2 bases, with 10 bases between the two germline ends. Germline-derived CDR1 and CDR2 are MNHEY and SMNVEV (reference sequence). The CDR3 reads CASSLTGPAYEQYF. Written as DNA, the CDR3 is TGTGCCAGCAGTTTAACAGGGCCCGCCTACGAGCAGTACTTC.

The chain recombines TRBV9 with TRBJ2-1; TRBD2 matches 11 bases. Germline V CDR1 and CDR2: SGDLS, YYNGEE. CDR3 length: 17 residues. The trim removed 0 bases at V and 12 bases at J, leaving 14 bases unmatched. CDR3 coding DNA: TGTGCCAGCAGCGTAGCTAGTAGGTTAGCGGGAGGGCCCACGCAGTTCTTC. This translates into CASSVASRLAGGPTQFF.

The chain uses TRBV9 and TRBJ2-3, with 9 nucleotides matching TRBD2. Germline CDR1 is SGDLS and CDR2 is YYNGEE. After removal of 0 bases from V and 5 bases from J, the junction contained 4 bases not matched to a gene. This CDR3 has 15 amino acids. The CDR3: CASSVGGGGGDTQYF. The CDR3, as DNA: TGTGCCAGCAGCGTAGGTGGCGGGGGGGGAGATACGCAGTATTTT.

This chain connects TRBV5-6 to TRBJ1-2; tentative D call: TRBD1 (6 bases). Trimming removed 4 bases at V and 3 bases at J, with 22 bases between. CDR3 length: 17 amino acids. Per the germline V gene, CDR1 is SGHDT and CDR2 is YYEEEE. DNA for the CDR3: TGTGCCAGCAGCGAACAGGGTTCCCTTCCCTCTCACTATGGCTACACCTTC. It encodes CASSEQGSLPSHYGYTF.

J is TRBJ1-1 and V is TRBV7-2; 8 bases map to TRBD1. Germline CDR1 reads SGHTA; CDR2 reads FQGNSA. There are 14 residues in the CDR3. The V segment lost 2 bases and the J segment 7 bases; nucleotides outside the gene matches: 6. This chain's CDR3 is CASSLQGAGNEAFF. The CDR3 coding sequence is TGTGCCAGCAGCTTACAGGGGGCAGGTAATGAAGCTTTCTTT.

Regarding this clone: Other nucleotide sequences from this sample produce the same CDR3. The gene calls are TRBV6-5 and TRBJ2-7, with a tentative D call TRBD2 (5 bases). Germline V gives CDR1 MNHEY, CDR2 SVGAGI. Trimming shortened V by 5 bases and J by 4 bases, and 12 bases separated the two germline ends. The CDR3 spans 13 residues. CDR3 sequence (DNA): TGTGCCAGCAGTCCCCGAGGACTGTACGAGCAGTACTTC. This translates into CASSPRGLYEQYF.

The chain uses TRBV29-1 and TRBJ1-4; D is possibly TRBD1 (6 bases). CDR3 length equals 14 residues. V lost 7 bases to trimming and J lost 4 bases, with 16 bases between them. Per germline, CDR1 SQVTM and CDR2 ANQGSEA. CDR3 DNA: TGCAGCGCCCGACAGGCCGGTCGTAATGAAAAACTGTTTTTT. This gives the protein CSARQAGRNEKLFF. Using reference TRBV29-1 and TRBJ1-4 for the parts outside the CDR3, the full variable domain is SAVISQKPSRDICQRGTSLTIQCQVDSQVTMMFWYRQQPGQSLTLIATANQGSEATYESGFVIDKFPISRPNLTFSTLTVSNMSPEDSSIYLCSARQAGRNEKLFFGSGTQLSVL.

The rearrangement uses TRBV10-1 and TRBJ2-1; D gene unclear. From germline, CDR1 is WNHNN and CDR2 SYGVQD (reference sequence). This CDR3 is 14 amino acids long. V dropped 6 bases and J dropped 6 bases, with 15 bases sitting between them. CDR3 residues: CASSAGGVVNEQFF. The CDR3 DNA sequence: TGCGCCAGCAGCGCCGGCGGTGTTGTCAATGAGCAGTTCTTC.

V is TRBV10-2 and J is TRBJ2-1; 9 nucleotides align to TRBD2. Germline trimming cut 4 bases from V and 4 bases from J; bases unmatched to any gene: 5. CDR3 length equals 15 residues. Germline V lookup: CDR1 WSHSY, CDR2 SAAADI. The CDR3 nucleotides read TGCGCCAGCAGTGGGGCTAGCGGGGCGTACAATGAGCAGTTCTTC. Its translation is CASSGASGAYNEQFF.

A remark on this clone: One end of the junction does not line up with germline, which may come from a read error. The chain carries TRBV7-2 and TRBJ2-5, with 11 bases matching TRBD2. CDR3 length: 16 residues. Germline-derived CDR1 and CDR2 are SGHTA and FQGNSA. The CDR3 region is CASSLAGGSPPETQYF. The CDR3 coding sequence is TGTGCCAGCAGCCTAGCGGGAGGCTCCCCCCCGGAGACCCAGTACTTC. Full variable domain (rest looked up from reference TRBV7-2 and TRBJ2-5): GAGVSQSPSNKVTEKGKDVELRCDPISGHTALYWYRQSLGQGLEFLIYFQGNSAPDKSGLPSDRFSAERTGGSVSTLTIQRTQQEDSAVYLCASSLAGGSPPETQYFGPGTRLLVL.

This CDR3 reads CASSQGYLDRGFGAEAFF. The CDR3 nucleotides are TGCGCCAGCAGCCAAGGTTATTTGGACAGGGGGTTCGGAGCCGAAGCTTTCTTT. V gene TRBV4-3 combines with J gene TRBJ1-1; 10 bases match TRBD1. After removal of 1 base from V and 8 bases from J, the junction contained 16 bases not matched to a gene. The germline V gene encodes CDR1 LGHNA and CDR2 YSLEER. This CDR3 contains 18 residues.

J is TRBJ1-3 and V is TRBV7-2, with 8 nucleotides matching TRBD1. Germline loops: CDR1 SGHTA, CDR2 FQGNSA. The length of the CDR3 is 15 residues. J was trimmed by 0 bases and V by 5 bases; bases with no gene match: 3. CDR3 residues: CASSRDRFSGNTIYF. CDR3 nucleotides: TGTGCCAGCAGCCGGGACAGGTTCTCTGGAAACACCATATATTTT.

This chain joins TRBV14 and TRBJ2-5; TRBD2 matches 12 bases. Germline-derived CDR1 and CDR2 are SGHDN and FVKESK. The V and J ends lost 2 bases and 0 bases, in that order; junction bases with no gene match: 4. The CDR3 totals 17 residues. The CDR3 is CASSQRLAGVYQETQYF. The CDR3 DNA follows: TGTGCCAGCAGCCAACGACTAGCGGGAGTCTACCAAGAGACCCAGTACTTC.

The rearrangement uses TRBV10-3 and TRBJ1-1; a weak D match, TRBD1 (6 bases). CDR3 length: 15 amino acids. Per germline, CDR1 ENHRY and CDR2 SYGVKD. V was clipped by 7 bases and J by 3 bases, with 18 bases between them. Written as DNA, the CDR3 is TGTGCCATCAACAATCCCCGGGACAAATACACTGAAGCTTTCTTT. It encodes CAINNPRDKYTEAFF.

The V and J genes are TRBV6-6 and TRBJ2-5; 10 bases fit TRBD2. The CDR3 extends over 15 amino acids. CDR1 is MNHNY and CDR2 is SVGAGI in the germline V gene (reference sequence). V lost 7 bases to trimming and J lost 5 bases; unmatched junction nucleotides: 10. The CDR3 bases are TGTGCCAGCAATGGCCTAGCGGGAGTCGGGGAGACCCAGTACTTC. Residues: CASNGLAGVGETQYF.

The chain recombines TRBV19 with TRBJ2-7; D may be TRBD2 (5 bases). Deletions cut 6 bases from V and 1 base from J, with 13 bases between. CDR3 length: 14 residues. The germline V gene has CDR1 LNHDA and CDR2 SQIVND (reference sequence). The CDR3 DNA reads as TGTGCCAGTAGAGAGGGCGGAACTTCCTACGAGCAGTACTTC. This codes for CASREGGTSYEQYF.

This clone was seen a few times. V usage is TRBV10-3 and J usage is TRBJ2-7; the match to TRBD2 covers 7 bases. The CDR3 runs to 17 residues. Losses at the gene ends were 5 bases for V and 2 bases for J; bases not matched to a gene: 15. CDR1 and CDR2 from the germline V gene are ENHRY and SYGVKD. The CDR3 reads CAISRPGEGKSPYEQYF. The CDR3 coding sequence is TGTGCCATCAGTCGACCCGGGGAGGGGAAGAGTCCCTACGAGCAGTACTTC.

The rearrangement joins TRBV7-2 to TRBJ2-7, with a tentative D call TRBD2 (6 bases). The CDR3 covers 14 residues. Per germline, CDR1 SGHTA and CDR2 FQGNSA. The V end was cut by 4 bases, the J end by 0 bases, with 10 bases between. CDR3 sequence reads: CASSSMTSSYEQYF. The CDR3, as DNA: TGTGCCAGCAGCTCAATGACTAGCTCCTACGAGCAGTACTTC. The entire variable domain, with the rest obtained from reference TRBV7-2 and TRBJ2-7, is as follows: GAGVSQSPSNKVTEKGKDVELRCDPISGHTALYWYRQSLGQGLEFLIYFQGNSAPDKSGLPSDRFSAERTGGSVSTLTIQRTQQEDSAVYLCASSSMTSSYEQYFGPGTRLTVT.

This clone was detected only once. The J gene is TRBJ2-7, the V gene TRBV19; 10 nucleotides align to TRBD1. V lost 5 bases to trimming and J lost 1 base; unmatched junction nucleotides: 5. Germline CDR1 reads LNHDA; CDR2 reads SQIVND (reference sequence). CDR3 length: 15 amino acids. In DNA form, the CDR3 reads TGTGCCAGTAGTGCGCGGGACAGGGGATCCTACGAGCAGTACTTC. Translation gives CASSARDRGSYEQYF.

The chain links TRBV27 to TRBJ2-2; 12 nucleotides line up with TRBD1. The V segment lost 5 bases and the J segment 6 bases; nucleotides outside the gene matches: 7. CDR3 size: 16 residues. Germline V gene data show CDR1 as MNHEY and CDR2 as SMNVEV (reference sequence). Written as DNA, the CDR3 is TGTGCCAGCAGTCCCGGGACAGGGGGCGTGCCCGGGGAGCTGTTTTTT. Protein: CASSPGTGGVPGELFF.

The rearrangement joins TRBV4-1 to TRBJ2-1; TRBD2 matches at 7 bases. J lost 7 bases, V lost 0 bases, and 12 bases had no gene match. This CDR3 comprises 17 residues. Germline CDR1 MGHRA, CDR2 YSYEKL. DNA for the CDR3: TGCGCCAGCAGCCAAGATGGCGCGGGAGTCGTCTGGAATGAGCAGTTCTTC. Its translation: CASSQDGAGVVWNEQFF.

The chain links TRBV2 to TRBJ1-2; 10 bases match TRBD1. V dropped 8 bases and J dropped 8; count of bases not matched to a gene: 8. The CDR3 runs 13 residues. Germline assignment: CDR1 SNHLY and CDR2 FYNNEI. For the CDR3, the DNA is TGTGCCAGCTGGGACAGGGGATCGGGCGGCTACACCTTC. Translation gives CASWDRGSGGYTF.

This rearrangement joins TRBV19 to TRBJ1-5; the match to TRBD1 covers 9 bases. V shed 4 bases, J shed 0 bases, and the junction held 7 bases outside the gene matches. The CDR3 runs 17 residues. Germline-derived CDR1 and CDR2 are LNHDA and SQIVND (reference sequence). The CDR3 is CASSRGQGTYSNQPQHF. The CDR3 DNA is TGTGCCAGTAGTAGGGGACAGGGAACTTATAGCAATCAGCCCCAGCATTTT.

CDR3 region: CASSTTRPGQGYYNEQFF. The CDR3 nucleotides read TGTGCCAGCAGTACAACGCGACCGGGACAGGGGTACTACAATGAGCAGTTCTTC. This chain uses TRBV27 with TRBJ2-1; 10 nucleotides agree with TRBD1. Germline V gene data show CDR1 as MNHEY and CDR2 as SMNVEV (reference sequence). This CDR3 has 18 residues. V lost 5 bases and J lost 3; bases outside the gene matches: 13.

The rearrangement links TRBV7-2 to TRBJ2-7, with 7 bases matching TRBD2. Trimming removed 1 base from V and 3 bases from J; junction bases left unmatched: 6. The CDR3 is made up of 15 amino acids. In germline, CDR1 is SGHTA, CDR2 FQGNSA. CDR3 sequence (DNA): TGTGCCAGCAGCTTAGTATCTAGCGGCAACTACGAGCAGTACTTC. Translated: CASSLVSSGNYEQYF.

The chain carries TRBV7-9 and TRBJ2-7; D gene uncertain. Germline values: CDR1 SEHNR, CDR2 FQNEAQ (reference sequence). V gave up 1 base and J gave up 2 bases, with 3 bases separating them. This CDR3 region has 12 residues. In DNA form, the CDR3 reads TGTGCCAGCAGCTTAGTAGCCTACGAGCAGTACTTC. Translating it yields CASSLVAYEQYF.

The chain has TRBV28 and TRBJ2-5, with D maybe TRBD2 (6 bases). Trimming stripped 7 bases from V and 5 bases from J, with 17 bases between. CDR3 length: 14 amino acids. Germline-derived CDR1 and CDR2 are MDHEN and SYDVKM. In nucleotides, the CDR3 is TGTGCCAGCACCCCGGACTGGGGAGGCGAGACCCAGTACTTC. Its translation: CASTPDWGGETQYF.

The CDR3 spells CASSSWTASSYNEQFF. The CDR3 nucleotides read TGTGCCAGCAGTTCCTGGACTGCTAGCTCCTACAATGAGCAGTTCTTC. The chain links TRBV28 to TRBJ2-1, with D possibly TRBD2 on 5 matching bases. The V gene lost 4 bases and the J gene lost 0 bases, with 13 bases spanning the gap. The CDR3 sequence is 16 residues long. CDR1 is MDHEN and CDR2 is SYDVKM in the germline V gene.

V gene TRBV6-6 combines with J gene TRBJ1-5; D is uncertain. CDR1 and CDR2 from the germline V gene are MNHNY and SVGAGI (reference sequence). V lost 2 bases, J lost 7 bases, and 6 bases lay in between. This CDR3 region has 12 residues. The CDR3 loop reads CASSYRVQPQHF. CDR3 coding DNA: TGTGCCAGCAGTTACCGAGTACAGCCCCAGCATTTT.

The table lists this clone with a few counts. The gene calls are TRBV9 and TRBJ1-2; TRBD1 matches 7 bases. With V trimmed by 3 bases and J by 8 bases, 7 bases remained unmatched. Germline CDR1 is SGDLS and CDR2 is YYNGEE. There are 13 residues in the CDR3. The CDR3 DNA reads TGTGCCAGCAGCGCCCAGGGGGTTGGGGGCTACACCTTC. It encodes CASSAQGVGGYTF.

The chain recombines TRBV2 with TRBJ2-1, with 7 bases fitting TRBD2. Germline trimming cut 3 bases from V and 5 bases from J; bases unmatched to any gene: 7. Germline V lookup: CDR1 SNHLY, CDR2 FYNNEI. This CDR3 region has 15 residues. The CDR3 DNA follows: TGTGCCAGCAGTGAGGCCGGGAGGAGTGACAATGAGCAGTTCTTC. Its protein product is CASSEAGRSDNEQFF.